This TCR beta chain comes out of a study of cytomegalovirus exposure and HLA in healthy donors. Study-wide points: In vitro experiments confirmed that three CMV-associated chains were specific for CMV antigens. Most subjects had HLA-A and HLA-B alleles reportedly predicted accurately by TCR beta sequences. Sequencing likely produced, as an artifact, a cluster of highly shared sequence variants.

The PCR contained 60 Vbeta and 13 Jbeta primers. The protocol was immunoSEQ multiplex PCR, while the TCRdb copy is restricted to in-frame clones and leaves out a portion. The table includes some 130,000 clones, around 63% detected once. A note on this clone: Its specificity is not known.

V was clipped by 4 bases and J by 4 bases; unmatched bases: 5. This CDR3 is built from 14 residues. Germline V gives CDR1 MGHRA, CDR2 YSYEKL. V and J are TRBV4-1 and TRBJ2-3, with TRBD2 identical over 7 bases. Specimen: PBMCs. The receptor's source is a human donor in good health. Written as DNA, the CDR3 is TGCGCCAGCAGCCCCATGGGGGGGGCAGATACGCAGTATTTT. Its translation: CASSPMGGADTQYF.